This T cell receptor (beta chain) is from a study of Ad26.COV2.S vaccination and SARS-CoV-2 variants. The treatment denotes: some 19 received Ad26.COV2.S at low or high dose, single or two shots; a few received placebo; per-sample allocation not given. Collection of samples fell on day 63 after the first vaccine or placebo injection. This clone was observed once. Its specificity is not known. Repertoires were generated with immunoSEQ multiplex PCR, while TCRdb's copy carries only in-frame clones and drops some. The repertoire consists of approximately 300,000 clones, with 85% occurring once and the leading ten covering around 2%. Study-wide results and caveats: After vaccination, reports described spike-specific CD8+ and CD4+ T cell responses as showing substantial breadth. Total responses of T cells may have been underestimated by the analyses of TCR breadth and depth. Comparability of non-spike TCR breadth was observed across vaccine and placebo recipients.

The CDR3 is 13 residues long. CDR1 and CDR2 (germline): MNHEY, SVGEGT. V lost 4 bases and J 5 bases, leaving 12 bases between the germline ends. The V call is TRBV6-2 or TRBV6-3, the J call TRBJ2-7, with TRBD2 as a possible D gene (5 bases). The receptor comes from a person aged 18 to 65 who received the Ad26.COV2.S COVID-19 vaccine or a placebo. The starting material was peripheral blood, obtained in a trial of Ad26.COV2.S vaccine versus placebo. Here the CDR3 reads CASSFGLVHEQYF. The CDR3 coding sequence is TGTGCCAGCAGTTTCGGACTCGTCCACGAGCAGTACTTC.